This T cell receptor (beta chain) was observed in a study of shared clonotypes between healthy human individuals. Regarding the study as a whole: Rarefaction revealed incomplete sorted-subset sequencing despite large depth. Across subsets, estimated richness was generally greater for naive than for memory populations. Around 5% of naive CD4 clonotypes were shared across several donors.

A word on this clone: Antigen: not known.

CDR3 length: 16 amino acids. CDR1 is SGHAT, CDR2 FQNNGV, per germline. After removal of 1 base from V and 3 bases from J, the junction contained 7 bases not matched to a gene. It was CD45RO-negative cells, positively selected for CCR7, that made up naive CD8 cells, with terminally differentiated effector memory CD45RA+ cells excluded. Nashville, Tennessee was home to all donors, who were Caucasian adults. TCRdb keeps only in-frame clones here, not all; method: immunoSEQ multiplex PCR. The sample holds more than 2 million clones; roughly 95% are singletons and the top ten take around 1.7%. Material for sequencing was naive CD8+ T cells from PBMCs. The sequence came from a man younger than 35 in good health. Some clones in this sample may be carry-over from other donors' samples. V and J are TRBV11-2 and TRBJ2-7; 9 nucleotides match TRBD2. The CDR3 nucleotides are TGTGCCAGCAGCTTAGTCCGTAGCGGGAGCGGCTACGAGCAGTACTTC. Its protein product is CASSLVRSGSGYEQYF.